The present TCR beta chain was sequenced within a study of human T cells and chemical hapten exposure. Study-wide results and caveats: Expanded TCRs made up significantly more big CDR3 similarity clusters than controls did.

The CDR3 is 14 amino acids. The germline gives CDR1 SGHAT, CDR2 FQNNGV. V lost 0 bases and J 6 bases, leaving 8 bases between the germline ends. TCRdb redid the calling of the RACE reads with MiXCR, one entry per CDR3 protein. The sample carries 95,000 to 150,000 distinct CDR3 sequences, roughly 13% recorded once. As to time point: patch test 1, 2 weeks after DPC sensitization. As to treatment: therapeutic diphenylcyclopropenone sensitization with weekly scalp DPC. The starting material, unfractionated whole blood, was used for total RNA extraction. Details on this clonotype: Antigen unknown.

Sequenced material: whole blood, taken in connection with sensitization to the hapten diphenylcyclopropenone (DPC). This TCR derives from a young man with alopecia areata. Some clones in this sample may be carry-over from other donors' samples. The chain carries TRBV11-2 and TRBJ2-2, with D perhaps TRBD2 (5 bases). CDR3 coding DNA: TGTGCCAGCAGCTTAGAGCGGGTCCCCGGGGAGCTGTTTTTT. This codes for CASSLERVPGELFF.